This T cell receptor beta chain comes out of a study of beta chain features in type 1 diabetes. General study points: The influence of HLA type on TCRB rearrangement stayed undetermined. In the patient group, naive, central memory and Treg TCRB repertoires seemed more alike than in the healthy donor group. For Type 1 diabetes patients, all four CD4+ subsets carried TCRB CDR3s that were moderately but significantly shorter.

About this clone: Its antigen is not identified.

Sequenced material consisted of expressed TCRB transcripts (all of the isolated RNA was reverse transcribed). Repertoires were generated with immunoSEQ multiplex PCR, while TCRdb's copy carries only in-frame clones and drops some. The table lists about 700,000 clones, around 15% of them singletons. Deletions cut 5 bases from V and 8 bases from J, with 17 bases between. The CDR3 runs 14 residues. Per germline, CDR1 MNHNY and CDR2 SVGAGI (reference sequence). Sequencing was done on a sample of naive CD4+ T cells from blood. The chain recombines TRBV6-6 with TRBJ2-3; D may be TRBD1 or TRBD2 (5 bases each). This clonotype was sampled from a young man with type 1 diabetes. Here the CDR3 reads CASSKGTSEVTQYF. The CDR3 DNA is TGTGCCAGCAGTAAAGGGACCTCCGAGGTTACGCAGTATTTT.